This TCR beta chain was retrieved from a study of blood T cell repertoires in COVID-19. Study information: There were acute and convalescent COVID-19 samples, and they came from the United States, Italy and Spain. T cells, B-cell-depleted T cells, or PBMCs supplied cDNA or gDNA.

TCRdb's copy holds only in-frame clones and misses some; the assay was immunoSEQ multiplex PCR. The table has about 250,000 clones, just under 85% seen once. V lost 2 bases and J 13 bases, leaving 20 bases between the germline ends. This CDR3 is built from 14 residues. Germline V lookup: CDR1 MNHNS, CDR2 SASEGT. This clone was counted only a few times. The clonotype originates from a man in his forties or fifties with acute or convalescent COVID-19. The sample was peripheral blood. The V gene is TRBV6-1, the J gene TRBJ1-2; D gene ambiguous. CDR3 amino acids: CASSEPLIHPSCTF. The DNA of the CDR3 is TGTGCCAGCAGTGAACCCCTAATTCACCCGTCTTGCACCTTC.